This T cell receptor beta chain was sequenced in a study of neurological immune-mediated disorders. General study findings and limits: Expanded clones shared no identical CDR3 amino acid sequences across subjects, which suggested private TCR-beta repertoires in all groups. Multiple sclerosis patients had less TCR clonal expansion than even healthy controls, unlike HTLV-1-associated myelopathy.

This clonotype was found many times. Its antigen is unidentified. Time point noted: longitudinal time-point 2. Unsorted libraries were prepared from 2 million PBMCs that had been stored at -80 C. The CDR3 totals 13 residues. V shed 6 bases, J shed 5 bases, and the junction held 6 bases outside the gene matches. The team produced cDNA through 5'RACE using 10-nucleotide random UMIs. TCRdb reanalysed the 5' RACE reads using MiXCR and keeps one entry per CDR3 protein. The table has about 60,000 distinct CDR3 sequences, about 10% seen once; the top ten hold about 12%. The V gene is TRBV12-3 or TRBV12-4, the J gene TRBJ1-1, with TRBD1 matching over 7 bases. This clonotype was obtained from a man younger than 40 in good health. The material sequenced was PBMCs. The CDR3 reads CASRKQGSTEAFF. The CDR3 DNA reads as TGTGCCAGCAGAAAACAGGGGAGTACTGAAGCTTTCTTT.